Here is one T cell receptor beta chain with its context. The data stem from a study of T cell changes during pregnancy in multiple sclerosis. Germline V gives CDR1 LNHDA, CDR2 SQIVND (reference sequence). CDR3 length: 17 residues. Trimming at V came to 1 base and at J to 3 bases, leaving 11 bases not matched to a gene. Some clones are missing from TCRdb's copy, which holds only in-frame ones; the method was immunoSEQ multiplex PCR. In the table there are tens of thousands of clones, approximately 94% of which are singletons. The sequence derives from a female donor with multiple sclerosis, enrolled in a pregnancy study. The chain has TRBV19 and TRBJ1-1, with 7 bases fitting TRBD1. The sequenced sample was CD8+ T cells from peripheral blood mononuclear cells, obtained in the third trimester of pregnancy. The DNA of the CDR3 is TGTGCCAGTAGTATAGGCTGGGCAGGGGGAAAGGACACTGAAGCTTTCTTT. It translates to CASSIGWAGGKDTEAFF.